The 2 T cell receptor beta chains in this list originate from one sample, sequenced in a study of T cells in Graves' hyperthyroidism and ophthalmopathy. What was amplified from RNA transcripts were TCR beta CDR3 regions. First-round RT-PCR targeting the TCR CDR3 was performed with the HTBI primer set. TCRdb reanalysed the multiplex PCR reads using MiXCR and keeps one entry per CDR3 protein. The sample lists about 400,000 distinct CDR3 sequences, 15% to 19% occurring once. Sample: blood. These receptors came from a woman aged 18-29 years with Graves' hyperthyroidism.

This clonotype was picked up one time. A clone one base away is much larger, so this may be a read error. The chain has TRBV6-1 and TRBJ1-2; D ambiguous. The germline CDR1 and CDR2 sequences are MNHNS and SASEGT. The V end lost 2 bases, the J end lost 7 bases, and 14 bases lay between the germline ends. This CDR3 spans 14 amino acids. CDR3 coding DNA: TGTGCCAGCAGTGAATCGCATTTTTACTGTGGCTACACCTTC. Translation gives CASSESHFYCGYTF.

In this sample, this clonotype turned up many times. The V call is TRBV2, the J call TRBJ1-2, with D hard to call. The CDR3 totals 14 residues. With 5 bases removed from V and 2 bases from J, the gap between germline ends came to 12 bases. Germline CDR1 is SNHLY and CDR2 is FYNNEI. CDR3 nucleotide sequence: TGTGCCAGCAGTCCCGGACGGTCGAACTATGGCTACACCTTC. It encodes CASSPGRSNYGYTF.